This entry lists 8 T cell receptor beta chains sequenced from one sample in a study of graft-versus-host responses after intestinal transplantation. Their target antigens are unknown. Sequenced by immunoSEQ multiplex PCR; TCRdb stores in-frame clones only, minus some. The repertoire consists of approximately 99,000 clones, with roughly 91% occurring once and the leading ten covering about 0.18%. This sample comprised unstimulated CD4+ T cells sorted from spleen or lymph node cells, obtained before transplant. The receptors were gathered from a human donor who was the organ donor for an intestinal transplant.

The J gene is TRBJ2-7, the V gene TRBV4-2; TRBD1 agrees at 12 bases. J was trimmed by 6 bases and V by 1 base; bases with no gene match: 13. The CDR3 loop spans 18 amino acids. CDR1 is LGHNA and CDR2 is YNFKEQ in the germline V gene. CDR3 protein: CASSQAKVPGTGGSEQYF. CDR3 DNA: TGTGCCAGCAGCCAAGCCAAAGTCCCCGGGACAGGGGGCTCCGAGCAGTACTTC.

This clone was seen just once. The V gene is TRBV7-9, the J gene TRBJ2-5; TRBD2 agrees at 9 bases. The DNA matches TRBJ2-7 better at its end, which makes the J call doubtful. The germline V gene has CDR1 SEHNR and CDR2 FQNEAQ (reference sequence). CDR3 size: 18 residues. Here the CDR3 DNA reads TGTGCCAGCAGCTTAGCGGGTAGCGGGGGCTTTAAGTCTTACGAGCAGTACTTC. Translation: CASSLAGSGGFKSYEQYF.

This chain joins TRBV4-2 and TRBJ2-2, with 10 positions matching TRBD2. The CDR3 totals 17 residues. V was clipped by 1 base and J by 6 bases; unmatched bases: 8. CDR1 is LGHNA and CDR2 is YNFKEQ in the germline V gene. The CDR3 loop is CASSQGGFLAGAGELFF. The CDR3 DNA reads TGTGCCAGCAGCCAAGGGGGTTTTCTAGCGGGGGCCGGGGAGCTGTTTTTT.

The table lists this clone with a count of one. The chain carries TRBV25-1 and TRBJ1-6, with 9 bases matching TRBD1. Germline V gene lookup returns CDR1 MGHDK and CDR2 SYGVNS. The CDR3 sequence is 14 residues long. The V and J ends lost 5 bases and 8 bases, in that order; junction bases with no gene match: 4. CDR3 sequence: CASSNRDRDSPLHF. The CDR3 bases are TGTGCCAGCAGTAACCGGGACAGGGATTCACCCCTCCACTTT.

The chain uses TRBV5-1 and TRBJ2-5, with 11 bases fitting TRBD1. Trimming took 5 bases from V and 2 from J; bases not matched to a gene: 2. The germline gives CDR1 SGHRS, CDR2 YFSETQ. The CDR3 covers 14 residues. CDR3 sequence reads: CASSRDRGQETQYF. The CDR3 region has the DNA TGCGCCAGCAGTAGGGACAGGGGGCAAGAGACCCAGTACTTC.

The genes are TRBV6-1 and TRBJ2-7; D might be TRBD1 (5 bases). CDR3 length: 15 amino acids. V dropped 7 bases and J dropped 6 bases, with 22 bases sitting between them. The germline CDR1 and CDR2 sequences are MNHNS and SASEGT. The CDR3 reads CASTRTSRVGGEQYF. CDR3 sequence (DNA): TGTGCCAGCACCCGAACCTCCAGGGTAGGTGGCGAGCAGTACTTC.

This clone was detected only once. This chain uses TRBV7-6 with TRBJ2-3; D gene uncertain. Germline V CDR1 and CDR2: SGHVS, FNYEAQ. V gave up 5 bases and J gave up 1 base, with 7 bases separating them. CDR3 size: 13 residues. The CDR3 region is CASSLTGTDTQYF. The DNA of the CDR3 is TGTGCCAGCAGCCTTACGGGCACAGATACGCAGTATTTT.

The rearrangement joins TRBV4-1 to TRBJ1-5; 9 nucleotides line up with TRBD1. CDR1 MGHRA and CDR2 YSYEKL come from the germline V gene. Unmatched junction bases numbered 12, after V lost 4 bases and J lost 2 bases. The CDR3 runs 18 residues. CDR3 residues: CASSRRDRADSGNQPQHF. CDR3 DNA: TGCGCCAGCAGCCGCCGGGACAGGGCAGACAGCGGCAATCAGCCCCAGCATTTT.